This T cell receptor beta chain was documented in a study of T cell changes during pregnancy in multiple sclerosis. Generated by immunoSEQ multiplex PCR, the TCRdb table keeps only in-frame clones and is missing some. Of around 36,000 clones listed, about 92% are singletons. This TCR was recovered from a female donor with multiple sclerosis, enrolled in a pregnancy study. This sample comprised peripheral blood, obtained before pregnancy.

CDR3 DNA: TGTGCCAGCAGTGCTGCGGGAGGGCCAACCGGGGAGCTGTTTTTT. Translation gives CASSAAGGPTGELFF. V gene TRBV2 combines with J gene TRBJ2-2; 9 bases map to TRBD2. V was clipped by 4 bases and J by 5 bases; unmatched bases: 5. The CDR3 runs to 15 residues. In germline, CDR1 is SNHLY, CDR2 FYNNEI.